The text below deals with one T cell receptor beta chain. What it binds is not known. The read falls 3 residues short of the CDR3 end, and the missing part is taken from the germline J gene. The nonmyeloablative bone marrow transplants came from related graft donors, with transient mixed chimerism. Some clones are missing from TCRdb's copy, which holds only in-frame ones; the method was immunoSEQ multiplex PCR. Its table records about 23,000 clones. The CDR3 totals 14 residues. V dropped 6 bases and J dropped 7; count of bases not matched to a gene: 7. Germline V gene lookup returns CDR1 DFQATT and CDR2 SNEGSKA (reference sequence). This entry is derived from a study of Tregs in tolerant kidney transplant recipients. Study-wide results and caveats: Donor-specific Treg expansion exceeded global Treg expansion in tolerant patients, suggesting antigen drive.

This TCR came from a human patient who received a combined kidney and bone marrow transplant. Some T cells may be graft donor cells. The chain links TRBV20-1 to TRBJ1-6, with 9 bases identical to TRBD1. Specimen: CD4+ T cells from blood (PBMCs), collected 6 months after the transplant. This CDR3 is CSAKQGAENSPLHF. The covered CDR3 bases are TGCAGTGCAAAACAGGGGGCCGAGAATTCACCC.